The 23 T cell receptor beta chains listed next were all sequenced from one sample in a study of PD-1 blockade in classical Hodgkin lymphoma. Each and every patient relapsed after autologous stem cell transplantation, and patients got differing brentuximab vedotin exposure. Clones were read by immunoSEQ multiplex PCR, and TCRdb kept only the in-frame ones, dropping some. The repertoire holds about 22,000 clones, 60% to 85% seen once, with roughly 15% in the top ten. The specimen comprised peripheral blood mononuclear cells (PBMCs), sampled before the second cycle of nivolumab. The origin of the receptors is a human donor with classical Hodgkin lymphoma.

CDR3 in amino acids: CAWRKGGVRENIQYF. In DNA form, the CDR3 reads TGTGCCTGGAGAAAGGGAGGGGTACGCGAAAACATTCAGTACTTC. The chain has TRBV30 and TRBJ2-4, with TRBD2 matching 7 bases. The CDR3 length is 15 residues. J gave up 5 bases and V 3 bases, and 10 bases lay outside the gene matches. CDR1 GTSNPN and CDR2 SVGIG come from the germline V gene (reference sequence).

The rearrangement links TRBV7-2 to TRBJ1-5; D call uncertain. Germline CDR1 SGHTA, CDR2 FQGNSA. V was pared by 4 bases and J by 7 bases, with 8 bases between. There are 12 residues in the CDR3. The CDR3 nucleotides read TGTGCCAGCAGCTCTCTGGGGCAGCCCCAGCATTTT. Translation: CASSSLGQPQHF.

This clone was picked up a small number of times. The chain employs TRBV7-9 and TRBJ2-3; D could derive from TRBD1 or TRBD2 (5 bases each). CDR3 length: 16 amino acids. Germline-derived CDR1 and CDR2 are SEHNR and FQNEAQ (reference sequence). Trimming took 4 bases from V and 5 from J, leaving 19 bases between them. The CDR3 DNA is TGTGCCAGCAGCTCCACGGTTTGGGGCGCGGGAGATACGCAGTATTTT. Translated: CASSSTVWGAGDTQYF.

The J gene is TRBJ2-7, the V gene TRBV27; D is uncertain. This CDR3 has 13 amino acids. CDR1 MNHEY and CDR2 SMNVEV come from the germline V gene (reference sequence). V was shortened by 2 bases and J by 5 bases, with 10 bases between the two germline ends. CDR3 region: CASSLGSVNEQYF. As DNA, the CDR3 is TGTGCCAGCAGTTTAGGGTCAGTTAACGAGCAGTACTTC.

The rearrangement links TRBV18 to TRBJ1-5; D not resolved. Germline V gives CDR1 KGHSH, CDR2 LQKENI. V was shortened by 6 bases and J by 6 bases, with 15 bases between the two germline ends. The CDR3 extends over 14 amino acids. The CDR3 is CASSSDGISQPQHF. CDR3 in DNA: TGTGCCAGCTCGTCGGACGGGATCTCTCAGCCCCAGCATTTT.

The CDR3 DNA sequence: TGCGCCAGCAGCTATACCGGGACTAGCGGAGGGAACACCGGGGAGCTGTTTTTT. Translation: CASSYTGTSGGNTGELFF. The chain couples TRBV5-1 to TRBJ2-2, with 11 bases matching TRBD2. Germline assignment: CDR1 SGHRS and CDR2 YFSETQ. The V and J ends lost 3 bases and 1 base, in that order; junction bases with no gene match: 8. The length of the CDR3 is 18 residues.

This chain connects TRBV6-5 to TRBJ2-7; D assignment may be TRBD1 or TRBD2 (5 bases each). The CDR3 contains 14 residues. V was pared by 7 bases and J by 4 bases, with 17 bases between. Germline values: CDR1 MNHEY, CDR2 SVGAGI. CDR3: CASTAGAGSYEQYF. DNA of the CDR3: TGTGCCAGCACCGCCGGGGCAGGTTCGTACGAGCAGTACTTC.

V usage is TRBV5-1 and J usage is TRBJ1-1, with 7 bases identical to TRBD1. The CDR3 contains 17 residues. Germline V lookup: CDR1 SGHRS, CDR2 YFSETQ. The junction had 14 bases not matched to a gene; V was cut back by 3 bases and J by 3 bases. The CDR3 sequence: CASSSGFGQAGDTEAFF. DNA for the CDR3: TGCGCCAGCAGCTCCGGATTCGGACAGGCGGGAGACACTGAAGCTTTCTTT.

This clone was seen a single time. The chain carries TRBV25-1 and TRBJ2-7; D is ambiguous. Germline CDR1 and CDR2: MGHDK and SYGVNS. Deletions cut 2 bases from V and 9 bases from J, with 14 bases between. The CDR3 runs to 13 residues. DNA of the CDR3: TGTGCCAGCAGTGAAACGTTTGGCGTCCGGCAGTACTTC. This sequence encodes CASSETFGVRQYF.

As regards this clone: The sample carries other DNA sequences with the same CDR3. The chain is built from TRBV19 and TRBJ1-2; D is possibly TRBD1 (6 bases). Per germline, CDR1 LNHDA and CDR2 SQIVND (reference sequence). The V gene lost 6 bases and the J gene lost 7 bases, with 21 bases spanning the gap. This CDR3 contains 15 residues. The DNA of the CDR3 is TGTGCCAGTAGCCCCCTAGACAGGAGCTTAAGTGGCTACACCTTC. Amino acids: CASSPLDRSLSGYTF.

The rearrangement uses TRBV5-4 and TRBJ2-1; 9 bases map to TRBD2. CDR1 and CDR2 (germline): SGHNT, YYREEE (reference sequence). V shed 2 bases, J shed 5 bases, and the junction held 2 bases outside the gene matches. The length of the CDR3 is 14 residues. CDR3 sequence reads: CASSFRLADNEQFF. CDR3 nucleotides: TGTGCCAGCAGCTTCCGACTAGCGGACAATGAGCAGTTCTTC.

The rearrangement joins TRBV11-3 to TRBJ2-1; 7 nucleotides line up with TRBD2. V gave up 5 bases and J gave up 0 bases; unmatched junction bases: 7. The germline V gene has CDR1 SGHNT and CDR2 YENEEA. This CDR3 spans 16 amino acids. The DNA for the CDR3 is TGTGCCAGCAGCAAGAGCGGGGTTAGCTCCTACAATGAGCAGTTCTTC. This sequence encodes CASSKSGVSSYNEQFF.

This chain's CDR3 is CASSTPRGQFPPYEQYF. CDR3 sequence (DNA): TGTGCCAGCAGTACCCCCAGGGGACAGTTTCCCCCCTACGAGCAGTACTTC. The chain joins TRBV28 to TRBJ2-7, with 7 bases aligning to TRBD1. This CDR3 is 17 amino acids long. Germline CDR1 and CDR2: MDHEN and SYDVKM. After removal of 5 bases from V and 2 bases from J, the junction contained 15 bases not matched to a gene.

This sequence joins TRBV28 and TRBJ1-1; possible D gene TRBD1, 5 bases. This CDR3 contains 14 residues. The ends were cut back, 2 bases at V and 5 bases at J, with 12 bases in the middle. The germline V gene has CDR1 MDHEN and CDR2 SYDVKM. CDR3 bases: TGTGCCAGCAGTTTAGGGGGAAAGTGGACTGAAGCTTTCTTT. Its protein product is CASSLGGKWTEAFF.

The sample holds one count of this clone. V and J are TRBV28 and TRBJ2-7; 9 bases fit TRBD1. The length of the CDR3 is 14 residues. Losses at the gene ends were 5 bases for V and 7 bases for J; bases not matched to a gene: 9. Germline-derived CDR1 and CDR2 are MDHEN and SYDVKM. The CDR3 loop is CASSAGQGRREQYF. The CDR3 nucleotides read TGTGCCAGCAGTGCGGGACAGGGACGTCGGGAGCAGTACTTC.

The V call is TRBV19, the J call TRBJ2-2; weak D call: TRBD2 (6 bases). V was shortened by 4 bases and J by 5 bases, with 14 bases between the two germline ends. The CDR3 extends over 15 amino acids. The V gene's germline CDR1 is LNHDA and CDR2 SQIVND (reference sequence). CDR3 protein: CASSNPGAGTGELFF. In DNA, the CDR3 is TGTGCCAGTAGTAACCCGGGTGCGGGGACCGGGGAGCTGTTTTTT. The whole variable domain, filled in from reference TRBV19 and TRBJ2-2, reads DGGITQSPKYLFRKEGQNVTLSCEQNLNHDAMYWYRQDPGQGLRLIYYSQIVNDFQKGDIAEGYSVSREKKESFPLTVTSAQKNPTAFYLCASSNPGAGTGELFFGEGSRLTVL.

This clone has just one count. The genes are TRBV19 and TRBJ1-1; TRBD1 is a possible D gene (5 bases). Deletions cut 3 bases from V and 9 bases from J, with 20 bases between. Germline V gene data show CDR1 as LNHDA and CDR2 as SQIVND (reference sequence). This CDR3 has 15 residues. The CDR3 coding sequence is TGTGCCAGTAGTATCAGTGTCAATGGGGCTATGAAAGCTTTCTTT. Encoded protein: CASSISVNGAMKAFF.

This chain's CDR3 is CATASTETQYF. CDR3 nucleotides: TGTGCCACTGCTAGCACGGAGACCCAGTACTTC. The chain uses TRBV2 and TRBJ2-5, with D possibly matching TRBD2 (5 bases). The CDR3 contains 11 residues. Germline CDR1 is SNHLY and CDR2 is FYNNEI. V dropped 10 bases and J dropped 5 bases, with 11 bases sitting between them.

This chain connects TRBV2 to TRBJ2-7; tentatively, D is TRBD2 (5 bases). The CDR3 covers 16 residues. V was trimmed by 0 bases and J by 1 base, leaving 13 bases between them. Germline values: CDR1 SNHLY, CDR2 FYNNEI. The CDR3 bases are TGTGCCAGCAGTGAAGCGCTTGGCGGGCTATCCTACGAGCAGTACTTC. Translating gives CASSEALGGLSYEQYF.

The chain employs TRBV5-1 and TRBJ2-7, with D unresolved. The CDR3 extends over 14 amino acids. Germline V gene lookup returns CDR1 SGHRS and CDR2 YFSETQ. V gave up 0 bases and J gave up 6 bases, with 13 bases separating them. CDR3 nucleotide sequence: TGCGCCAGCAGCTTGGGCAACGCGTGGGGCGAGCAGTACTTC. Its translation is CASSLGNAWGEQYF.

The rearrangement joins TRBV28 to TRBJ1-5, with D possibly matching TRBD1 (6 bases). Per the germline V gene, CDR1 is MDHEN and CDR2 is SYDVKM. The CDR3 has 15 amino acids. V was shortened by 6 bases and J by 5 bases, with 17 bases between the two germline ends. Here the CDR3 DNA reads TGTGCCAGCAGCTCCACAGGGTTACTGGATCAGCCCCAGCATTTT. Protein: CASSSTGLLDQPQHF.

About this clone: This specimen includes other DNA sequences encoding the same CDR3. The rearrangement joins TRBV6-5 to TRBJ2-7, with D possibly matching TRBD1 (6 bases). The CDR3 spans 13 residues. V was cut by 7 bases and J by 0 bases, with 10 bases left in between. Germline CDR1 reads MNHEY; CDR2 reads SVGAGI. This CDR3 is CASNRGNSYEQYF. Here the CDR3 DNA reads TGTGCCAGCAATAGGGGGAACTCCTACGAGCAGTACTTC.

The gene calls are TRBV7-2 and TRBJ2-4; TRBD1 or TRBD2 may be the D gene (6 bases each). Trimming removed 0 bases from V and 0 bases from J, with 18 bases in between. Germline CDR1 SGHTA, CDR2 FQGNSA. The CDR3 extends over 19 amino acids. CDR3 region: CASSLAEGGHLLAKNIQYF. The CDR3 bases are TGTGCCAGCAGCTTAGCGGAGGGGGGACACCTTCTAGCCAAAAACATTCAGTACTTC.